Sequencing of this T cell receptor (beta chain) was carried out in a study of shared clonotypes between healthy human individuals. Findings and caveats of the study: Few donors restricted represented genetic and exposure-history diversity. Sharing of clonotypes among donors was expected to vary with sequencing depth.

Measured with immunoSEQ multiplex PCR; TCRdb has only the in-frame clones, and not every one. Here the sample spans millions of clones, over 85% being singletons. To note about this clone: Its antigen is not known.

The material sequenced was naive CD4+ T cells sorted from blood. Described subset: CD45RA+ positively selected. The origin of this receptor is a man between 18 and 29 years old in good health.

This chain's CDR3 is CAWSATNRAGELFF. The CDR3, as DNA: TGTGCCTGGAGTGCGACGAACAGGGCAGGGGAGCTGTTTTTT. The chain employs TRBV30 and TRBJ2-2, with D perhaps matching TRBD1 (6 bases). CDR1 and CDR2 (germline): GTSNPN, SVGIG (reference sequence). The CDR3 is 14 amino acids. V was cut by 1 base and J by 8 bases, with 14 bases left in between.